These T cell receptor beta chains were read from a single sample in a study of shared clonotypes between healthy human individuals. Sequenced by immunoSEQ multiplex PCR; TCRdb stores in-frame clones only, minus some. The data hold approximately 2.5 million clones, with under 95% observed a single time. Sequencing input: naive CD4+ T cells from PBMCs. These receptors all come from a man younger than 35 in good health. Some clones in this sample may be carry-over from other donors' samples. CDR3s include the opening cysteine and the closing phenylalanine or tryptophan. A D gene is named only where the DNA matches it firmly. The size entry is marked missing in some rows and otherwise reads once, few, many or a size class.

d_call clone_size j_call v_call cdr3_nt cdr3_aa
NA NA TRBJ2-7 TRBV6-1 TGTGCCAGCAGTGAAACGGGCTACGAGCAGTACTTC CASSETGYEQYF
TRBD2 NA TRBJ2-3 TRBV5-1 TGCGCCAGCAGCCCCGGGAGGACCGGGGCCCTGACAGATACGCAGTATTTT CASSPGRTGALTDTQYF
NA once TRBJ2-2 TRBV5-6 TGTGCCAGCAGCTTGGGGCGGGCGAACACCGGGGAGCTGTTTTTT CASSLGRANTGELFF
NA NA TRBJ1-2 TRBV7-6 TGTGCCAGCAGCTTAGTTGTTGATGCTAACTATGGCTACACCTTC CASSLVVDANYGYTF
NA NA TRBJ2-7 TRBV9 TGTGCCAGCAGCGTAGTCCCAGAAGGGTATGAGCAGTACTTC CASSVVPEGYEQYF
NA NA TRBJ2-1 TRBV5-1 TGCGCCAGCAGCTTGGTGGCCACCAGGTACAATGAGCAGTTCTTC CASSLVATRYNEQFF
TRBD1 NA TRBJ2-5 TRBV7-2 TGTGCCAGCAGCGAGCTTATACAGGGGGCCGGCGAGACCCAGTACTTC CASSELIQGAGETQYF
NA NA TRBJ1-1 TRBV5-6 TGTGCCAGCAGCTATTTTTCTCGGCGGGTGGGCGCTGAAGCTTTCTTT CASSYFSRRVGAEAFF
NA NA TRBJ1-2 TRBV7-9 TGTGCCAGCAGCTTAAACAGAGCTAACTATGGCTACACCTTC CASSLNRANYGYTF
NA NA TRBJ2-5 TRBV5-6 TGTGCCAGCAGCTGGGGGAGTCCGGAGACCCAGTACTTC CASSWGSPETQYF
NA NA TRBJ2-5 TRBV7-8 TGTGCCAGCAGCTTAAATCGGCTAGCGAGCCAAGAGACCCAGTACTTC CASSLNRLASQETQYF
TRBD1 NA TRBJ1-2 TRBV2 TGTGCCAGCAGTTCGGGACAGGACTATGGCTACACCTTC CASSSGQDYGYTF
NA NA TRBJ1-2 TRBV28 TGTGCCAGCAGTTTAGAGTCCCTCGGGGGCGGCTACACCTTC CASSLESLGGGYTF
TRBD1 NA TRBJ2-5 TRBV18 TGTGCCAGCTCACCACCCCGGACAGGGCAAGAGACCCAGTACTTC CASSPPRTGQETQYF
NA NA TRBJ2-7 TRBV29-1 TGCAGCGGCTTGTCTCCCTACGAGCAGTACTTC CSGLSPYEQYF
TRBD2 NA TRBJ2-1 TRBV15 TGTGCCACCAGCGGAAGGGGTGGGACTAAAGCCTACAATGAGCAGTTCTTC CATSGRGGTKAYNEQFF
TRBD2 NA TRBJ2-5 TRBV19 TGTGCCAGTACCCAAGCATTCGACGGGAGGGGACGAGAGACCCAGTACTTC CASTQAFDGRGRETQYF
NA NA TRBJ1-5 TRBV29-1 TGCAGCGTTGGCAGGGAGAATCAGCCCCAGCATTTT CSVGRENQPQHF
NA NA TRBJ2-7 TRBV15 TGTGCCACCAGCAGAGAAGCAATCGTAAACCACGAGCAGTACTTC CATSREAIVNHEQYF
NA NA TRBJ1-1 TRBV7-9 TGTGCCAGCAGCTTAATCGGAAACACTGAAGCTTTCTTT CASSLIGNTEAFF
NA NA TRBJ2-7 TRBV30 TGTGCCTGGAGTCGGACGGAGTCCGAGCAGTACTTC CAWSRTESEQYF
NA once TRBJ1-6 TRBV30 TGTGCCTGCCCGCAGGGCCGGGTGGCGTCCTATAATTCACCCCTCCACTTT CACPQGRVASYNSPLHF
NA NA TRBJ2-3 TRBV5-1 TGCGCCAGCAGCCTTTTGGGAGGACCCACAGATACGCAGTATTTT CASSLLGGPTDTQYF
TRBD1 NA TRBJ2-3 TRBV4-1 TGCGCCAGCAGCCACCCGACAGGGGGCAAGAACACAGATACGCAGTATTTT CASSHPTGGKNTDTQYF
NA NA TRBJ2-2 TRBV11-2 TGTGCCAGCAGCTTATTCCAGACGAACACCGGGGAGCTGTTTTTT CASSLFQTNTGELFF
NA NA TRBJ2-1 TRBV6-1 TGTGCCAGCAGTGAGTCTTCAGGGAATTGGGACAATGAGCAGTTCTTC CASSESSGNWDNEQFF
NA NA TRBJ2-1 TRBV28 TGTGCCAGCAGTAGAACCGGACAGGGGCTAGCGGGAGTGGCCTACAATGAGCAGTTCTTC CASSRTGQGLAGVAYNEQFF
NA NA TRBJ1-1 TRBV11-2 TGTGCCAGCAGCTTAGCCGGACAGCCGAAGAACACTGAAGCTTTCTTT CASSLAGQPKNTEAFF
TRBD1 NA TRBJ1-1 TRBV10-1 TGCGCCAGCAGGGCGGGGAGGGCAGGGGGTATCCACACTGAAGCTTTCTTT CASRAGRAGGIHTEAFF
TRBD2 NA TRBJ2-2 TRBV5-1 TGCGCCAGCAGCCGACTAGCGGGAGACACCGGGGAGCTGTTTTTT CASSRLAGDTGELFF
NA NA TRBJ2-3 TRBV6-1 TGTGCCAGCAGTCAAAGTCAGGGTTATCAGTATTTT CASSQSQGYQYF
TRBD2 NA TRBJ2-1 TRBV5-1 TGCGCCAGCAGCCAAAGACTAGCGGGAGGGCTTTCCTACAATGAGCAGTTCTTC CASSQRLAGGLSYNEQFF
NA once TRBJ2-6 TRBV19 TGTGCCAGTAGTAAGGCGCAGCTATCCGGGGCCAACGTCCTGACTTTC CASSKAQLSGANVLTF
NA once TRBJ2-5 TRBV28 TGTGCCAGCAGTTTAGGCAGGGGCCAAGAGACCCAGTACTTC CASSLGRGQETQYF
NA NA TRBJ2-1 TRBV7-9 TGTGCCAGCAGCGAGAGTGAGCAGTTCTTC CASSESEQFF
TRBD2 NA TRBJ2-1 TRBV7-3 TGTGCCAGCAGCTTAATTCCGACTAGCGGGAGCCCCAGCTCCTACAATGAGCAGTTCTTC CASSLIPTSGSPSSYNEQFF
NA once TRBJ2-2 TRBV18 TGTGCCAGCTCAACTTCCACAGGGTGGAACGGGGAGCTGTTTTTT CASSTSTGWNGELFF
TRBD1 NA TRBJ1-2 TRBV6-5 TGTGCCAGCAGTCATCAGGGGGCTGGCTACACCTTC CASSHQGAGYTF
NA NA TRBJ2-7 TRBV18 TGTGCCAGCTCACCACCAGGACTACCACGGGAGGAGCAGTACTTC CASSPPGLPREEQYF
NA NA TRBJ2-3 TRBV7-2 TGTGCCAGCAGCTTTTTCGGGGTTACAGATACGCAGTATTTT CASSFFGVTDTQYF
NA NA TRBJ2-3 TRBV6-6 TGTGCCAGCAGCAAGGGAGACACAGATACGCAGTATTTT CASSKGDTDTQYF
NA NA TRBJ1-3 TRBV7-2 TGTGCCAGCAGCTTAGCGGCAGTGTCTGGAAACACCATATATTTT CASSLAAVSGNTIYF
TRBD1 NA TRBJ2-2 TRBV9 TGTGCCAGCAGCGTTTTGACAGGGCTTTACACCGGGGAGCTGTTTTTT CASSVLTGLYTGELFF
NA NA TRBJ1-2 TRBV19 TGTGCCAGTAGTATACAGGGGCCCCCCGAGCCCTATGGCTACACCTTC CASSIQGPPEPYGYTF
NA NA TRBJ1-2 TRBV5-1 TGCGCCAGCAGCTCCAATACTTTTTCGACATCCTACTATGGCTACACCTTC CASSSNTFSTSYYGYTF
NA NA TRBJ1-2 TRBV14 TGTGCCAGCAGCCCCGGACCCCAGGGCTACACCTTC CASSPGPQGYTF
NA once TRBJ2-2 TRBV7-9 TGTGCCAGCAGCTTAGTGACGGATGCGAACACCGGGGAGCTGTTTTTT CASSLVTDANTGELFF
NA NA TRBJ2-1 TRBV6-1 TGTGCCAGCAGCCTTAGATCGGACGGCTACAATGAGCAGTTCTTC CASSLRSDGYNEQFF
NA NA TRBJ2-3 TRBV28 TGTGCCAGCGGCCCTAGCGAAGGAGATACGCAGTATTTT CASGPSEGDTQYF
NA NA TRBJ1-5 TRBV7-2 TGTGCCAGCAGCTTAGACGAGCGACGGGGATCAGCCCAGCATTTT CASSLDERRGSAQHF
TRBD1 NA TRBJ2-7 TRBV2 TGTGCCATCTCAACGGACAGGGCCTCGACCTACGAGCAGTACTTC CAISTDRASTYEQYF
NA NA TRBJ2-1 TRBV7-9 TGTGCCAGCTCCCCGTCGGCGGTACCTAATGAGCAGTTCTTC CASSPSAVPNEQFF
TRBD1 NA TRBJ2-3 TRBV10-3 TGTGCCATCAGTGATTGGGGGACAGAAACCACAGATACGCAGTATTTT CAISDWGTETTDTQYF